The next 24 T cell receptor beta chains were all read from a single sample in a study of CD8 T cells in ankylosing spondylitis. TCRdb reprocessed the 5' RACE reads with MiXCR, giving one entry per CDR3 protein. The sample has hundreds of thousands of distinct CDR3 sequences, 8% to 9% seen once. The sequencing sample was made of blood, either unsorted or a sorted T cell fraction (not recorded which). The receptors derive from a female donor with ankylosing spondylitis or in good health (not recorded which).

This clonotype has a count of ten or more. The chain couples TRBV28 to TRBJ1-4, with a tentative D call TRBD1 (5 bases). This CDR3 comprises 14 residues. Germline V gives CDR1 MDHEN, CDR2 SYDVKM. Between the trimmed V and J ends, which lost 5 bases and 3 bases, there was a span of 10 bases. CDR3 nucleotide sequence: TGTGCCAGCAGTGGGGGACGGGCTAATGAAAAACTGTTTTTT. It codes for CASSGGRANEKLFF.

Many counts were recorded for this clonotype. V usage is TRBV15 and J usage is TRBJ2-2; 10 bases match TRBD1. V was clipped by 5 bases and J by 3 bases; unmatched bases: 3. This CDR3 spans 15 amino acids. Germline V gene data show CDR1 as LNHNV and CDR2 as YYDKDF (reference sequence). The CDR3 region has the DNA TGTGCCACCAGCCGGGGACAGGGGTACACCGGGGAGCTGTTTTTT. Translating gives CATSRGQGYTGELFF.

The sample holds many counts of this clonotype. V and J are TRBV7-9 and TRBJ1-2, with D unresolved. Germline V gene lookup returns CDR1 SEHNR and CDR2 FQNEAQ (reference sequence). This CDR3 comprises 16 residues. Deletions cut 8 bases from V and 7 bases from J, with 26 bases between. CDR3 amino acids: CASLILLDGPDRGYTF. CDR3 in DNA: TGTGCCAGCCTGATACTTTTGGACGGCCCCGATCGTGGCTACACCTTC.

This clonotype was counted at least ten times. The genes are TRBV18 and TRBJ2-7, with a tentative D call TRBD1 (6 bases). V was clipped by 0 bases and J by 1 base, with 10 bases between them. The CDR3 runs to 15 residues. Germline assignment: CDR1 KGHSH and CDR2 LQKENI. CDR3 nucleotide sequence: TGTGCCAGCTCACCACCGACAGGTCCGTCCTACGAGCAGTACTTC. As protein: CASSPPTGPSYEQYF.

Ten or more counts support this clonotype. The J gene is TRBJ1-3, the V gene TRBV7-2; unclear D gene. Trimming removed 1 base from V and 2 bases from J, with 12 bases in between. The CDR3 is made up of 16 amino acids. Germline V CDR1 and CDR2: SGHTA, FQGNSA. The CDR3 nucleotides read TGTGCCAGCAGCTTAGAGGTCAGGCAACCTGGAAACACCATATATTTT. This sequence encodes CASSLEVRQPGNTIYF.

This clonotype appeared many times. The CDR3 is CSVAEGGSYGYTF. As DNA, the CDR3 is TGCAGCGTTGCCGAGGGAGGCTCCTATGGCTACACCTTC. V gene TRBV29-1 combines with J gene TRBJ1-2; D unresolved. The CDR3 runs to 13 residues. Germline lookup yields CDR1 SQVTM and CDR2 ANQGSEA. Trimming cost V 4 bases and J 4 bases, with 13 bases left between them. Supplemented by reference TRBV29-1 and TRBJ1-2, the full variable domain reads SAVISQKPSRDICQRGTSLTIQCQVDSQVTMMFWYRQQPGQSLTLIATANQGSEATYESGFVIDKFPISRPNLTFSTLTVSNMSPEDSSIYLCSVAEGGSYGYTFGSGTRLTVV.

This clonotype was recorded many times. The chain carries TRBV20-1 and TRBJ2-7, with no clear D. The CDR3 covers 13 residues. The germline gives CDR1 DFQATT, CDR2 SNEGSKA (reference sequence). With 1 base removed from V and 0 bases from J, the gap between germline ends came to 7 bases. CDR3 nucleotide sequence: TGCAGTGCTAGAGTACTGAGCTCCTACGAGCAGTACTTC. This codes for CSARVLSSYEQYF.

This clonotype was picked up many times. The chain has TRBV20-1 and TRBJ2-7; possible D gene TRBD2, 6 bases. There are 14 residues in the CDR3. V was pared by 5 bases and J by 1 base, with 15 bases between. Per germline, CDR1 DFQATT and CDR2 SNEGSKA (reference sequence). The CDR3 loop reads CSAEVAARSYEQYF. CDR3 bases: TGCAGTGCTGAAGTAGCGGCCCGTTCCTACGAGCAGTACTTC.

At least ten counts were recorded for this clonotype. V usage is TRBV5-1 and J usage is TRBJ2-2; D remains ambiguous. Germline assignment: CDR1 SGHRS and CDR2 YFSETQ. Trimming stripped 4 bases from V and 7 bases from J, with 11 bases between. CDR3 length: 13 amino acids. CDR3 loop: CASSPISSGELFF. In nucleotides, the CDR3 is TGCGCCAGCAGCCCAATTAGCAGCGGGGAGCTGTTTTTT. Based on the CDR3 plus reference TRBV5-1 and TRBJ2-2, the full variable domain is KAGVTQTPRYLIKTRGQQVTLSCSPISGHRSVSWYQQTPGQGLQFLFEYFSETQRNKGNFPGRFSGRQFSNSRSEMNVSTLELGDSALYLCASSPISSGELFFGEGSRLTVL.

This clonotype was seen repeatedly, ten times or more. The rearrangement uses TRBV12-3 or TRBV12-4 and TRBJ2-3; D assignment may be TRBD1 or TRBD2 (5 bases each). This CDR3 is 17 amino acids long. With 5 bases removed from V and 2 bases from J, the gap between germline ends came to 20 bases. In DNA, the CDR3 is TGTGCCAGCAGTACCCTGGTCGGGAAGGGGAACACAGATACGCAGTATTTT. Its protein product is CASSTLVGKGNTDTQYF.

This clonotype was seen many times. V usage is TRBV5-6 and J usage is TRBJ2-1; unclear D gene. From germline, CDR1 is SGHDT and CDR2 YYEEEE. With 1 base removed from V and 8 bases from J, the gap between germline ends came to 10 bases. The CDR3 contains 13 residues. This CDR3 is CASSLLYEDEQFF. In nucleotides, the CDR3 is TGTGCCAGCAGCTTGTTGTATGAGGATGAGCAGTTCTTC.

In this sample, this clonotype turned up many times. The rearrangement joins TRBV6-2 or TRBV6-3 to TRBJ1-1, with D hard to call. The CDR3 sequence is 13 residues long. The germline V gene has CDR1 MNHEY and CDR2 SVGEGT. V lost 4 bases, J lost 4 bases, and 10 bases lay in between. The CDR3 DNA is TGTGCCAGCAGTTTTGACCCTGTCACTGAAGCTTTCTTT. The encoded protein is CASSFDPVTEAFF.

This clonotype was detected only a few times. A much larger clone lies one base from this, so it may be a read error. This chain uses TRBV30 with TRBJ1-1, with 7 positions matching TRBD1. Looked up from germline, CDR1 is GTSNPN and CDR2 is SVGIG (reference sequence). This CDR3 is built from 13 residues. J lost 6 bases, V lost 4 bases, and 8 bases had no gene match. CDR3 DNA sequence: TGTGCCTGGAACCCGGGACAGCACTCTGAAGCTTTCTTT. As protein: CAWNPGQHSEAFF.

The chain joins TRBV6-2 or TRBV6-3 to TRBJ2-2; TRBD2 matches 10 bases. The germline gives CDR1 MNHEY, CDR2 SVGEGT. Trimming took 8 bases from V and 6 from J; bases not matched to a gene: 9. The CDR3 length is 15 residues. CDR3 sequence (DNA): TGTGCCAGCCGACCTCTAGCGGGAGTGGCCGGGGAGCTGTTTTTT. This encodes CASRPLAGVAGELFF.

The CDR3 spells CSTIGPLGNEQFF. The CDR3 bases are TGCAGTACTATAGGACCTCTGGGAAATGAGCAGTTCTTC. The chain combines TRBV20-1 with TRBJ2-1, with no clear D. CDR3 length: 13 amino acids. The germline V gene has CDR1 DFQATT and CDR2 SNEGSKA (reference sequence). V dropped 8 bases and J dropped 7 bases, with 18 bases sitting between them.

This clonotype turned up a few times. The V gene is TRBV11-1, the J gene TRBJ2-1; the D is unclear. The CDR3 contains 18 residues. The V gene lost 5 bases and the J gene lost 0 bases, with 20 bases spanning the gap. Germline V gene lookup returns CDR1 SGHAT and CDR2 FQDESV (reference sequence). This chain's CDR3 is CASSAGPEHPSSYNEQFF. CDR3 in DNA: TGTGCCAGCAGCGCCGGTCCCGAGCACCCCTCCTCCTACAATGAGCAGTTCTTC.

This clonotype was recorded many times. J is TRBJ2-5 and V is TRBV20-1, with TRBD1 identical over 12 bases. CDR1 is DFQATT and CDR2 is SNEGSKA in the germline V gene (reference sequence). This CDR3 contains 13 residues. The ends lost 6 bases at V and 5 bases at J; junction bases unmatched: 4. CDR3 region: CSAVGTGGETQYF. CDR3 in DNA: TGCAGTGCAGTGGGGACAGGGGGCGAGACCCAGTACTTC.

The V and J genes are TRBV7-2 and TRBJ2-7, with D perhaps given as TRBD1 or TRBD2 (6 bases each). The germline V gene has CDR1 SGHTA and CDR2 FQGNSA. This CDR3 contains 15 residues. V lost 5 bases, J lost 6 bases, and 20 bases lay in between. The CDR3 loop is CASSPVRGQGVEQYF. The CDR3 nucleotides are TGTGCCAGCAGCCCCGTACGGGGGCAAGGGGTCGAGCAGTACTTC.

In its sample, this clonotype was seen many times. CDR3 nucleotides: TGCAGTGCCAACACAGGGGCCAGCTACGAGCAGTACTTC. Protein product: CSANTGASYEQYF. The chain links TRBV20-1 to TRBJ2-7, with 7 bases lining up with TRBD1. The V gene's germline CDR1 is DFQATT and CDR2 SNEGSKA (reference sequence). Unmatched junction bases numbered 8, after V lost 6 bases and J lost 3 bases. The CDR3 runs to 13 residues.

The table lists this clonotype with many counts. The chain couples TRBV6-2 or TRBV6-3 to TRBJ2-1, with a tentative D call TRBD1 (6 bases). CDR3 length: 12 residues. Germline values: CDR1 MNHEY, CDR2 SVGEGT. With 9 bases removed from V and 5 bases from J, the gap between germline ends came to 11 bases. DNA for the CDR3: TGTGCCAGTGAGGACAGCCACAATGAGCAGTTCTTC. Translated: CASEDSHNEQFF.

This clonotype occurred many times. V usage is TRBV12-3 or TRBV12-4 and J usage is TRBJ2-1; 11 nucleotides align to TRBD2. V lost 10 bases and J lost 4; bases outside the gene matches: 6. The CDR3 sequence is 14 residues long. The CDR3 spells CATTGTSGYNEQFF. CDR3 bases: TGTGCCACCACCGGGACTAGCGGATACAATGAGCAGTTCTTC.

This clonotype was seen ten or more times. The chain combines TRBV5-1 with TRBJ1-5, with a tentative D call TRBD1 (5 bases). With 4 bases removed from V and 5 bases from J, the gap between germline ends came to 13 bases. This CDR3 contains 14 residues. Germline V lookup: CDR1 SGHRS, CDR2 YFSETQ. This CDR3 reads CASSPGTGDQPQHF. The CDR3 nucleotides are TGCGCCAGCAGCCCTGGGACGGGTGATCAGCCCCAGCATTTT.

This clonotype was seen repeatedly, ten times or more. The V and J genes are TRBV19 and TRBJ2-1, with 8 bases fitting TRBD2. The germline V gene encodes CDR1 LNHDA and CDR2 SQIVND (reference sequence). The ends lost 5 bases at V and 4 bases at J; junction bases unmatched: 10. The CDR3 length is 16 residues. The CDR3 loop reads CASSSPGGRGYNEQFF. The CDR3, as DNA: TGTGCCAGTAGTTCCCCGGGAGGGAGGGGTTACAATGAGCAGTTCTTC.

In this sample, this clonotype turned up many times. The rearrangement links TRBV28 to TRBJ1-4, with D perhaps TRBD1 (5 bases). The CDR3 extends over 17 amino acids. The germline V gene encodes CDR1 MDHEN and CDR2 SYDVKM. Trimming removed 3 bases from V and 3 bases from J, with 17 bases in between. The CDR3 here is CASSLPPTRGSNEKLFF. DNA for the CDR3: TGTGCCAGCAGTTTGCCCCCGACACGGGGGTCTAATGAAAAACTGTTTTTT.